This record concerns one T cell receptor beta chain sequence. The antigen remains unidentified. The sample originates from a study of CD8+ T cells in alopecia areata. cDNA prepared by RNA extraction and subsequent reverse transcription served as the template for sequencing. Measured with immunoSEQ multiplex PCR; TCRdb has only the in-frame clones, and not every one. Of about 200,000 clones listed, about 56% are singletons. Broader study findings: Across lesional scalp, and particularly alopecia totalis/universalis, clonality surpassed that of normal scalp. Scalp data also include sequences from resident alphabeta T cells of normal skin.

The CDR3 runs 16 residues. Unmatched junction bases numbered 7, after V lost 1 base and J lost 4 bases. Germline CDR1 reads PRHDT; CDR2 reads FYEKMQ (reference sequence). This clonotype was obtained from a human donor in good health. The sample comprised CD8+ T cells sorted from blood. The V call is TRBV13, the J call TRBJ1-3, with 7 positions matching TRBD1. The CDR3 region has the DNA TGTGCCAGCAGCTTAGAACCCAGGGGGGACGGAAACACCATATATTTT. Translation gives CASSLEPRGDGNTIYF.